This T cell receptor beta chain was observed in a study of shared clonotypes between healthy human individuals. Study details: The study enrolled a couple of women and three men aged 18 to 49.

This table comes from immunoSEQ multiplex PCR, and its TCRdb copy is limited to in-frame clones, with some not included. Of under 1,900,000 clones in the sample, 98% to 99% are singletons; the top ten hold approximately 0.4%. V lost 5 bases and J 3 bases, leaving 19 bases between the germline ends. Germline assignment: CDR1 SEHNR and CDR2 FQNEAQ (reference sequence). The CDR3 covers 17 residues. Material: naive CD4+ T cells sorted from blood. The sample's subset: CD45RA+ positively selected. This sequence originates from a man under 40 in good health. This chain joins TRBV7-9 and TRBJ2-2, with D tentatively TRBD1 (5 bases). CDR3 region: CASSPLRQFFDTGELFF. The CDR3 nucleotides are TGTGCCAGCAGCCCCCTCCGACAGTTTTTCGACACCGGGGAGCTGTTTTTT.